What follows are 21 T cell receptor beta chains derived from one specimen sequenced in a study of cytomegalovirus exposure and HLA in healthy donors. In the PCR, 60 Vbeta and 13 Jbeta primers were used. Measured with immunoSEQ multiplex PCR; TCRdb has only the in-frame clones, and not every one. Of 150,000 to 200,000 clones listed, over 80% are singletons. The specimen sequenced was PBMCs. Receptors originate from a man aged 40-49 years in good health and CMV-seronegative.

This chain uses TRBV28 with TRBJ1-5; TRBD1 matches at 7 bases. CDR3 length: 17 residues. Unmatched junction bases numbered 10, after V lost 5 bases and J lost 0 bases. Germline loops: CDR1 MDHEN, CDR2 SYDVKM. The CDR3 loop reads CASSRTGARYSNQPQHF. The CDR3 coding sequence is TGTGCCAGCAGTAGAACAGGGGCCCGATATAGCAATCAGCCCCAGCATTTT.

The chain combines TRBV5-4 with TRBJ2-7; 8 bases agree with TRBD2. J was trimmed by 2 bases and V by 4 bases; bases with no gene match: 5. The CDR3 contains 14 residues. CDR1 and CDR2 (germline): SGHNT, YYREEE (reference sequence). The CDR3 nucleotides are TGTGCCAGCAGCGCGCGGGGGGACCCCTACGAGCAGTACTTC. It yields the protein CASSARGDPYEQYF.

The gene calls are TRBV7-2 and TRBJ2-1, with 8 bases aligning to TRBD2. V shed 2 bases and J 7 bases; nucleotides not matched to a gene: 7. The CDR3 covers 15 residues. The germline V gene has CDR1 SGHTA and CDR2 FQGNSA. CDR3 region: CASSLMVGLGNEQFF. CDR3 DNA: TGTGCCAGCAGCTTAATGGTGGGACTAGGAAATGAGCAGTTCTTC.

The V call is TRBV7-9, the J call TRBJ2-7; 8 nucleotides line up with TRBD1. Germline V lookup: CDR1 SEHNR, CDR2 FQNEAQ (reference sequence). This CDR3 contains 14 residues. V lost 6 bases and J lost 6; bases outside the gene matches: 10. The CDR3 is CASRMGQASREQYF. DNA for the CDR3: TGTGCCAGCAGGATGGGACAGGCGTCCCGCGAGCAGTACTTC.

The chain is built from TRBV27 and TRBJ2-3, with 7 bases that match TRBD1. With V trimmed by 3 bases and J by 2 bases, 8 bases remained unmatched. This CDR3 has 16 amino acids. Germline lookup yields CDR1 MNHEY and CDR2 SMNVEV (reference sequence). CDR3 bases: TGTGCCAGCAGTTTTCTCGACAGGGCCTACACAGATACGCAGTATTTT. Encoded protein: CASSFLDRAYTDTQYF.

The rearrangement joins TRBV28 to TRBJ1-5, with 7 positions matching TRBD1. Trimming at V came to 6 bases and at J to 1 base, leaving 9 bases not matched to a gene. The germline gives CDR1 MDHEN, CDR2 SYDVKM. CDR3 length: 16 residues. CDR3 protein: CASSPNNRGSNQPQHF. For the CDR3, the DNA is TGTGCCAGCAGCCCAAATAACAGGGGAAGCAATCAGCCCCAGCATTTT.

DNA of the CDR3: TGTGCCAGCAGTGAAGGGGCGGGCTGGCAGCCCCAGCATTTT. Translated, it gives CASSEGAGWQPQHF. This chain links TRBV6-1 with TRBJ1-5; no clear D gene. V was pared by 1 base and J by 7 bases, with 11 bases between. The CDR3 is 14 amino acids. The germline CDR1 and CDR2 sequences are MNHNS and SASEGT.

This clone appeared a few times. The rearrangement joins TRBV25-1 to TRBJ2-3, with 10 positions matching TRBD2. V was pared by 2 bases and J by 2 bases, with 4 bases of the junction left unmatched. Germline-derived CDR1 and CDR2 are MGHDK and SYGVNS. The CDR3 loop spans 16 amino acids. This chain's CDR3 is CASSESGRAPTDTQYF. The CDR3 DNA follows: TGTGCCAGCAGTGAAAGCGGGAGGGCCCCCACAGATACGCAGTATTTT.

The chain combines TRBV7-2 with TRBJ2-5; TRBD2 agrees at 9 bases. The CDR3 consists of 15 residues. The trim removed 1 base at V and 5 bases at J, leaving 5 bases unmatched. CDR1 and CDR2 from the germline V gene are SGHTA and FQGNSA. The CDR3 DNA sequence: TGTGCCAGCAGCTTAGTGGGCGGGAGGGGTGAGACCCAGTACTTC. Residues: CASSLVGGRGETQYF.

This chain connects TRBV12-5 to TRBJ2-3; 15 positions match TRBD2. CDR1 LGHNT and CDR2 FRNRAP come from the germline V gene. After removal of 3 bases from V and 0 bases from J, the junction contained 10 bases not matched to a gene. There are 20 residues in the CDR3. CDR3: CASGFTWTSGRAGSTDTQYF. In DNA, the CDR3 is TGTGCTAGTGGTTTCACGTGGACTAGCGGGAGGGCCGGGAGCACAGATACGCAGTATTTT.

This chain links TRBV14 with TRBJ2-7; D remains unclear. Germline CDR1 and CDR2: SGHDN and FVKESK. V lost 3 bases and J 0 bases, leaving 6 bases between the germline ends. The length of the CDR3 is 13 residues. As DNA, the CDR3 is TGTGCCAGCAGCCACCCGAGCTCCTACGAGCAGTACTTC. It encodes CASSHPSSYEQYF.

CDR3 coding DNA: TGTGCCAGCAGTTTGGGCTTAAGGAACACTGAAGCTTTCTTT. Protein: CASSLGLRNTEAFF. V is TRBV28 and J is TRBJ1-1; no reliable D call. The germline V gene encodes CDR1 MDHEN and CDR2 SYDVKM. Trimming left V 3 bases short and J 1 base short, with 9 bases between. The CDR3 extends over 14 amino acids.

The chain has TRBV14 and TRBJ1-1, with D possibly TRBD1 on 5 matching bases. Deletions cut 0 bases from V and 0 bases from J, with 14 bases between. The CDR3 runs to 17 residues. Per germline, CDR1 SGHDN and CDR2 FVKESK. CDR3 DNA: TGTGCCAGCAGCCAAGATGATCCAGGGCTCATGAACACTGAAGCTTTCTTT. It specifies CASSQDDPGLMNTEAFF.

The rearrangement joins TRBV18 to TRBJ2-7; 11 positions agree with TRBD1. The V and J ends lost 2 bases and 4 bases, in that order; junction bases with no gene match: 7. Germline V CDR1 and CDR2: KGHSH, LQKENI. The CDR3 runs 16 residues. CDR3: CASSPGFGTGGYEQYF. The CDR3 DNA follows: TGTGCCAGCTCACCAGGGTTTGGGACAGGGGGGTACGAGCAGTACTTC.

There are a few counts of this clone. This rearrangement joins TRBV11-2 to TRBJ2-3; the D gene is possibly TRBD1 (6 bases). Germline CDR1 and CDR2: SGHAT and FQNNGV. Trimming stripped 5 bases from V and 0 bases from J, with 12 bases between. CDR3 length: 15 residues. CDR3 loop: CASSQGGRSTDTQYF. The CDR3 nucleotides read TGTGCCAGCAGCCAAGGGGGAAGGAGCACAGATACGCAGTATTTT.

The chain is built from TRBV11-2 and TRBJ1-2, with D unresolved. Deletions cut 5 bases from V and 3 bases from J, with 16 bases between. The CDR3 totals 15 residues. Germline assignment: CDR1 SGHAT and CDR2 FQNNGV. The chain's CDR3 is CASSIGSMTDYGYTF. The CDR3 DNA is TGTGCCAGCAGCATAGGGAGTATGACGGACTATGGCTACACCTTC.

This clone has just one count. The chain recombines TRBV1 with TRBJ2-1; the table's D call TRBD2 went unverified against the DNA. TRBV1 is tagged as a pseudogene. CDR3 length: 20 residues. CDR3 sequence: CTSSHMGLAGAGLSYNEQFF. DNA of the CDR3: TGCACCAGCAGCCATATGGGACTAGCGGGGGCCGGACTATCTTACAATGAGCAGTTCTTC.

The DNA of the CDR3 is TGCGCCAGCAGCCCAGGATACCTGCGGGGGCTGAACACCGGGGAGCTGTTTTTT. Its protein product is CASSPGYLRGLNTGELFF. The chain uses TRBV5-1 and TRBJ2-2, with D tentatively TRBD2 (7 bases). Trimming removed 4 bases from V and 1 base from J, with 20 bases in between. CDR1 is SGHRS, CDR2 YFSETQ, per germline. CDR3 length: 18 residues.

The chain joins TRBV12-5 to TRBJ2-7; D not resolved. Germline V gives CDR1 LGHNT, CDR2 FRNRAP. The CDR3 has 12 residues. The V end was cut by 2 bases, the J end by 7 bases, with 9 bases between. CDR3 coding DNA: TGTGCTAGTGGTTTGCTTCAGTTAGAGCAGTACTTC. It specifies CASGLLQLEQYF. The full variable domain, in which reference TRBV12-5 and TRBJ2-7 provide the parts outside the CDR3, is DARVTQTPRHKVTEMGQEVTMRCQPILGHNTVFWYRQTMMQGLELLAYFRNRAPLDDSGMPKDRFSAEMPDATLATLKIQPSEPRDSAVYFCASGLLQLEQYFGPGTRLTVT.

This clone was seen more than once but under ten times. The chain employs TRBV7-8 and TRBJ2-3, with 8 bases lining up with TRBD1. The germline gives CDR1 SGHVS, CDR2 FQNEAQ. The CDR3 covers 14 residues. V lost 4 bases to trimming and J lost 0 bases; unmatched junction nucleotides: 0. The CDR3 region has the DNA TGTGCCAGCAGCTGGGACAGGAGCACAGATACGCAGTATTTT. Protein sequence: CASSWDRSTDTQYF.

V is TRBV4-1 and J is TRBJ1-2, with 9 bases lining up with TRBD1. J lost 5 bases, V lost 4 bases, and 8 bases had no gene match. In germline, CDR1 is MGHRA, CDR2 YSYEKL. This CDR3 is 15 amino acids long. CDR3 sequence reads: CASSPSTGGGYGYTF. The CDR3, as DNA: TGCGCCAGCAGCCCTTCGACAGGGGGAGGTTATGGCTACACCTTC.